Listed below are T cell receptor beta chains from one sample, sequenced in a study of T-cell reconstitution after alpha-beta-depleted transplantation in children. Each CDR3 protein gets one entry after TCRdb re-called the PCR reads with MiXCR. The sample has hundreds of thousands of distinct CDR3 sequences, roughly 14% seen once. The specimen comprised PBMCs, sampled from the stem cell graft. These TCRs come from a human donor who donated a stem cell graft to a child with Fanconi anemia. Each CDR3 is given with its conserved first and last residue. A D gene is named only where the DNA matches it firmly. Some rows have no size entry. The others give once, few or many, or a class for an expanded clone.

clone size: few
J gene: TRBJ2-3
CDR3 length: 14
D gene: NA
V gene: TRBV30
CDR3 DNA: TGTGCCTGGAGAGAGGGGCAGAGCACAGATACGCAGTATTTT
CDR3 protein: CAWREGQSTDTQYF

clone size: many
J gene: TRBJ1-2
CDR3 length: 12
D gene: NA
V gene: TRBV28
CDR3 DNA: TGTGCCAGCAGTTTCAATGGCTATGGCTACACCTTC
CDR3 protein: CASSFNGYGYTF

clone size: few
J gene: TRBJ1-5
CDR3 length: 12
D gene: NA
V gene: TRBV28
CDR3 DNA: TGTGCCAGCAGTTTTGGGGTTCAGCCCCAGCATTTT
CDR3 protein: CASSFGVQPQHF

clone size: NA
J gene: TRBJ2-1
CDR3 length: 14
D gene: TRBD2
V gene: TRBV29-1
CDR3 DNA: TGCAGCGTTGTAGGGACTAGCGGGGTTAATGAGCAGTTCTTC
CDR3 protein: CSVVGTSGVNEQFF

clone size: NA
J gene: TRBJ1-1
CDR3 length: 14
D gene: NA
V gene: TRBV6-5
CDR3 DNA: TGTGCCAGCAGTTATCTGGGGATGGGGACTGAAGCTTTCTTT
CDR3 protein: CASSYLGMGTEAFF

clone size: few
J gene: TRBJ2-1
CDR3 length: 19
D gene: TRBD2
V gene: TRBV29-1
CDR3 DNA: TGCAGCGTTGATATTCCGACTAGCGGGGGACCTCTTCTCTACAATGAGCAGTTCTTC
CDR3 protein: CSVDIPTSGGPLLYNEQFF

clone size: NA
J gene: TRBJ1-4
CDR3 length: 17
D gene: NA
V gene: TRBV6-2/TRBV6-3
CDR3 DNA: TGTGCCAGCAGTTCTTGGACAGACCCGGCAACTAATGAAAAACTGTTTTTT
CDR3 protein: CASSSWTDPATNEKLFF

clone size: many
J gene: TRBJ1-4
CDR3 length: 14
D gene: TRBD1
V gene: TRBV7-9
CDR3 DNA: TGTGCCAGCAGCCGGACAGGCCTAAATGAAAAACTGTTTTTT
CDR3 protein: CASSRTGLNEKLFF

clone size: many
J gene: TRBJ2-2
CDR3 length: 16
D gene: NA
V gene: TRBV6-5
CDR3 DNA: TGTGCCAGCAGTTACAGGACCGCAGGGATGCCCGGGGAGCTGTTTTTT
CDR3 protein: CASSYRTAGMPGELFF

clone size: NA
J gene: TRBJ1-1
CDR3 length: 12
D gene: NA
V gene: TRBV10-2
CDR3 DNA: TGCGCCAGCAGAGGTATATCAGAGGGAGCTTTCTTT
CDR3 protein: CASRGISEGAFF

clone size: few
J gene: TRBJ1-1
CDR3 length: 17
D gene: TRBD1
V gene: TRBV9
CDR3 DNA: TGTGCCAGCAGCGTAGAGGACGGGGCAGGGGGGAACACTGAAGCTTTCTTT
CDR3 protein: CASSVEDGAGGNTEAFF

clone size: NA
J gene: TRBJ1-3
CDR3 length: 14
D gene: TRBD1
V gene: TRBV6-1
CDR3 DNA: TGTGCCAGCAGCCCAGGGGGCGAAGGAAACACCATATATTTT
CDR3 protein: CASSPGGEGNTIYF

clone size: many
J gene: TRBJ2-7
CDR3 length: 11
D gene: NA
V gene: TRBV6-5
CDR3 DNA: TGTGCCAGCAGGGACCACCTGGGGCAGTACTTC
CDR3 protein: CASRDHLGQYF

clone size: NA
J gene: TRBJ2-2
CDR3 length: 15
D gene: NA
V gene: TRBV11-2
CDR3 DNA: TGTGCCAGCAGTCCGGGTCAGACCGCCACCGGGGAGCTGTTTTTT
CDR3 protein: CASSPGQTATGELFF

clone size: NA
J gene: TRBJ1-3
CDR3 length: 14
D gene: TRBD1
V gene: TRBV5-1
CDR3 DNA: TGCGCCAGCGGCCCAGGGGGGAGCGGAAACACCATATATTTT
CDR3 protein: CASGPGGSGNTIYF

clone size: NA
J gene: TRBJ2-2
CDR3 length: 11
D gene: NA
V gene: TRBV2
CDR3 DNA: TGTGCCAGCAAAACGAGCGGGGAGCTGTTTTTT
CDR3 protein: CASKTSGELFF

clone size: NA
J gene: TRBJ1-6
CDR3 length: 15
D gene: NA
V gene: TRBV14
CDR3 DNA: TGTGCCAGCAGCTCCTCGACGGTCTATAATTCACCCCTCCACTTT
CDR3 protein: CASSSSTVYNSPLHF

clone size: few
J gene: TRBJ2-5
CDR3 length: 14
D gene: TRBD2
V gene: TRBV6-1
CDR3 DNA: TGTGCCAGCTCGGGACTAGCGAACCAAGAGACCCAGTACTTC
CDR3 protein: CASSGLANQETQYF

clone size: many
J gene: TRBJ2-7
CDR3 length: 13
D gene: NA
V gene: TRBV6-2/TRBV6-3
CDR3 DNA: TGTGCCAGCAGTCGAGGTGGATTCTACGAGCAGTACTTC
CDR3 protein: CASSRGGFYEQYF

clone size: NA
J gene: TRBJ2-1
CDR3 length: 14
D gene: NA
V gene: TRBV27
CDR3 DNA: TGTGCCAGCAGTTTGGGGCAGGTTAACAATGAGCAGTTCTTC
CDR3 protein: CASSLGQVNNEQFF

clone size: many
J gene: TRBJ1-1
CDR3 length: 13
D gene: TRBD1
V gene: TRBV19
CDR3 DNA: TGTGCCAGTACCGGGACAGTCTACACTGAAGCTTTCTTT
CDR3 protein: CASTGTVYTEAFF

clone size: many
J gene: TRBJ1-1
CDR3 length: 14
D gene: TRBD1
V gene: TRBV12-3/TRBV12-4
CDR3 DNA: TGTGCCAGCAGTCCACAGGGGGAGAACACTGAAGCTTTCTTT
CDR3 protein: CASSPQGENTEAFF

clone size: few
J gene: TRBJ1-1
CDR3 length: 11
D gene: NA
V gene: TRBV6-1
CDR3 DNA: TGTGGCGGGGGGGAGGACACTGAAGCTTTCTTT
CDR3 protein: CGGGEDTEAFF

clone size: NA
J gene: TRBJ2-7
CDR3 length: 15
D gene: TRBD2
V gene: TRBV10-2
CDR3 DNA: TGCGCCAGCAGAAAATTAGCGGGTTCCGCATACGAGCAGTACTTC
CDR3 protein: CASRKLAGSAYEQYF

clone size: many
J gene: TRBJ1-1
CDR3 length: 14
D gene: TRBD1
V gene: TRBV5-1
CDR3 DNA: TGCGCCAGCAGGCCTAGGACAGGGGGCTCTGAAGCTTTCTTT
CDR3 protein: CASRPRTGGSEAFF

clone size: few
J gene: TRBJ1-1
CDR3 length: 14
D gene: NA
V gene: TRBV5-1
CDR3 DNA: TGCGCCAGCAGCCTCTCACGATACATAACGCAGGCTTTCTTT
CDR3 protein: CASSLSRYITQAFF

clone size: NA
J gene: TRBJ1-6
CDR3 length: 15
D gene: TRBD1
V gene: TRBV27
CDR3 DNA: TGTGCCAGCAGTTGGGACAGCTCCTATAATTCACCCCTCCACTTT
CDR3 protein: CASSWDSSYNSPLHF